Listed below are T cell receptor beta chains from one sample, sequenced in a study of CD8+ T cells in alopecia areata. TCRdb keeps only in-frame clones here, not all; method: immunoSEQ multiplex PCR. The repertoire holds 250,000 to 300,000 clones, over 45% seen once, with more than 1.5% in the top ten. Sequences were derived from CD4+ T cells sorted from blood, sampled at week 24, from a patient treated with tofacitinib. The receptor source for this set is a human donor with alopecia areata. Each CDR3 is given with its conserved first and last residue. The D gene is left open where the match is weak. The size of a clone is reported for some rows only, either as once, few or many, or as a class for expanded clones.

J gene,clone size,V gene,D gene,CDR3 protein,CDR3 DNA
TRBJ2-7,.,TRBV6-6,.,CASSYTSRFYEQYF,TGTGCCAGCAGTTACACATCAAGATTCTACGAGCAGTACTTC
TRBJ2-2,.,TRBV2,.,CATRGQGSTGELFF,TGTGCCACTCGAGGGCAGGGGTCCACCGGGGAGCTGTTTTTT
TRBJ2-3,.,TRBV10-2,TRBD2,CASSPGLDRDTQYF,TGCGCCAGCAGTCCGGGACTAGACCGAGATACGCAGTATTTT
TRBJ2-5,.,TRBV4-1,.,CASSQVLETQYF,TGCGCCAGCAGCCAAGTCTTAGAGACCCAGTACTTC
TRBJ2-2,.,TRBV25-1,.,CASSEAGWDTGELFF,TGTGCCAGCAGTGAAGCAGGATGGGACACCGGGGAGCTGTTTTTT
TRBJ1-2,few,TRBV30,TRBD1,CAWSPDRGQNYGYTF,TGTGCCTGGAGCCCGGACAGGGGGCAGAACTATGGCTACACCTTC
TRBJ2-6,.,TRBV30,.,CAWRTPRGGSGANVLTF,TGTGCCTGGAGGACCCCAAGGGGGGGATCTGGGGCCAACGTCCTGACTTTC
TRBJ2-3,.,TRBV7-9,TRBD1,CASSFERGQGPSTDTQYF,TGTGCCAGCAGCTTTGAGAGGGGACAGGGGCCTAGCACAGATACGCAGTATTTT
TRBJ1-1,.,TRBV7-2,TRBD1,CASSLRQGSGTEAFF,TGTGCCAGCAGCTTACGACAGGGGAGTGGCACTGAAGCTTTCTTT
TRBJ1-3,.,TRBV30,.,CAWSSSGNTIYF,TGTGCCTGGAGTTCCTCTGGAAACACCATATATTTT
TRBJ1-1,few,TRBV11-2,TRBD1,CASSPQGKAFF,TGTGCCAGCAGCCCACAGGGGAAGGCTTTCTTT
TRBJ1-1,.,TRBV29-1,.,CSVSQGGGNTEAFF,TGCAGCGTGTCTCAGGGAGGGGGGAACACTGAAGCTTTCTTT
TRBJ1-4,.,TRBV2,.,CASSVGRGAEKLFF,TGTGCCAGCAGTGTGGGCAGGGGCGCGGAAAAACTGTTTTTT
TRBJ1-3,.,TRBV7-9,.,CASSLSTVSGNTIYF,TGTGCCAGCAGCTTAAGCACCGTTTCTGGAAACACCATATATTTT
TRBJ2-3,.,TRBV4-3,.,CASSQVGAPTDTQYF,TGCGCCAGCAGCCAAGTCGGGGCCCCCACAGATACGCAGTATTTT
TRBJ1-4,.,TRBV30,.,CAWSPWSVGREKLFF,TGTGCCTGGAGCCCCTGGTCCGTCGGGCGTGAAAAACTGTTTTTT
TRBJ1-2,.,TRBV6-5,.,CASSSIKLSSDYGYTF,TGTGCCAGCAGTTCCATTAAGCTGAGCAGTGACTATGGCTACACCTTC
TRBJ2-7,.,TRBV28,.,CASSLSREQYF,TGTGCCAGCAGTTTATCACGCGAGCAGTACTTC
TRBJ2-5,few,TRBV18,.,CASSADQTQYF,TGTGCCAGCTCAGCTGATCAGACCCAGTACTTC
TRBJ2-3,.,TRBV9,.,CASSVVAASTDTQYF,TGTGCCAGCAGCGTAGTGGCGGCTAGCACAGATACGCAGTATTTT
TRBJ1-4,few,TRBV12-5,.,CASGQGLGEKLFF,TGTGCTAGTGGTCAGGGTTTAGGTGAAAAACTGTTTTTT
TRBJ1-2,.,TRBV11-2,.,CASSLEGSLGYTF,TGTGCCAGCAGCTTAGAGGGCAGTCTGGGCTACACCTTC
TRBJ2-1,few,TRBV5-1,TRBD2,CASSLGLAGTNEQFF,TGCGCCAGCAGCTTGGGACTAGCGGGGACTAATGAGCAGTTCTTC
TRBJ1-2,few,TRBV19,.,CASSIAGANYGYTF,TGTGCCAGTAGTATAGCCGGGGCTAACTATGGCTACACCTTC
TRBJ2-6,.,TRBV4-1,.,CASSQAHSGANVLTF,TGCGCCAGCAGCCAAGCGCACTCTGGGGCCAACGTCCTGACTTTC
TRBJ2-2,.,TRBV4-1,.,CASSQPMGQGGELFF,TGCGCCAGCAGCCAACCAATGGGGCAAGGCGGGGAGCTGTTTTTT
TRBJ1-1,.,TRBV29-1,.,CSVEGLPEAFF,TGCAGCGTTGAGGGGCTTCCTGAAGCTTTCTTT
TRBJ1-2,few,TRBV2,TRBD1,CASSELTGTGIGYTF,TGTGCCAGCAGTGAATTAACGGGGACAGGGATCGGCTACACCTTC
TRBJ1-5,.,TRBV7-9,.,CASSQDGNQPQHF,TGTGCCAGCAGCCAGGACGGCAATCAGCCCCAGCATTTT
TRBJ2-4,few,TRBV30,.,CAWSVPPNRDIQYF,TGTGCCTGGAGTGTACCCCCGAATCGGGACATTCAGTACTTC
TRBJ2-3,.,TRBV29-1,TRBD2,CSVDGLAGGTDTQYF,TGCAGCGTTGACGGTCTAGCGGGGGGCACAGATACGCAGTATTTT